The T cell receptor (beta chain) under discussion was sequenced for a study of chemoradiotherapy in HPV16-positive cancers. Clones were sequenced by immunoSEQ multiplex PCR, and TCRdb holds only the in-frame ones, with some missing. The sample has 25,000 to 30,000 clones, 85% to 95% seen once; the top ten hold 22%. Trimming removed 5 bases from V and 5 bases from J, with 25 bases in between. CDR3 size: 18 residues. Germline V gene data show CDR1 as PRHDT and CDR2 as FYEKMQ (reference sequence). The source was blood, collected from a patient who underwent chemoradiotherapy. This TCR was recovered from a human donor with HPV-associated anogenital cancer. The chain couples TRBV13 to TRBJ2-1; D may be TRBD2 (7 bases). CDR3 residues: CASSPILNGRGPNNEQFF. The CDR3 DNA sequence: TGTGCCAGCAGCCCTATACTGAATGGGCGGGGGCCCAACAATGAGCAGTTCTTC. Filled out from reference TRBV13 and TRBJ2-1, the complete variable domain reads AAGVIQSPRHLIKEKRETATLKCYPIPRHDTVYWYQQGPGQDPQFLISFYEKMQSDKGSIPDRFSAQQFSDYHSELNMSSLELGDSALYFCASSPILNGRGPNNEQFFGPGTRLTVL.